A single TCR beta chain is shown here with its context. The source of the sample is a study of T cells expressing NK-cell markers. Germline V gene data show CDR1 as SGHVS and CDR2 as FQNEAQ. This CDR3 is built from 15 residues. TCRdb re-analyzed the 5' RACE reads; it lists each CDR3 protein once, without DNA. The table lists a few hundred thousand distinct CDR3 sequences. The sequencing input was blood T cells: a sorted CD56 or NKG2C T cell subset, CD4+ or CD8+ T cells, or bulk PBMC T cells (not recorded which). The V call is TRBV7-8, the J call TRBJ2-2; with no DNA, the TCRdb D assignment of TRBD2 cannot be verified. The TCR originated in a woman aged 45-60 years in good health. The CDR3 is CASSWGTSFTGELFF.